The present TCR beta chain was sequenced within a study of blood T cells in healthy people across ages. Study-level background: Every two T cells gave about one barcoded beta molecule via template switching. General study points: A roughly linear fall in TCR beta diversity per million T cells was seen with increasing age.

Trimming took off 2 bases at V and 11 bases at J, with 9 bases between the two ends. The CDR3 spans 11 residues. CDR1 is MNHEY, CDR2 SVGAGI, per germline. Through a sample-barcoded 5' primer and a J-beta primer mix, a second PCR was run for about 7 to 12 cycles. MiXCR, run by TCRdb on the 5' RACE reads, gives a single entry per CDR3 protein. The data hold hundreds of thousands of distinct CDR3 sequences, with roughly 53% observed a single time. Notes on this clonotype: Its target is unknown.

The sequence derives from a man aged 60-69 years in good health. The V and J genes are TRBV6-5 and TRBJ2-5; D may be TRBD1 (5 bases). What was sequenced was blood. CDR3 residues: CASSYGAVQYF. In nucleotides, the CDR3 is TGTGCCAGCAGTTACGGGGCAGTTCAGTACTTC.